This passage covers 21 T cell receptor beta chains from one sample sequenced in a study of blood T cells in healthy people across ages. A sample-barcoded 5' primer and a J-beta primer mix were used in a second PCR of roughly 6 to 12 cycles. MiXCR, run by TCRdb on the 5' RACE reads, gives a single entry per CDR3 protein. This table has about a million distinct CDR3 sequences, around two fifths appearing once. Input material: blood. The receptor source for this set is a man younger than 35 in good health.

This clonotype occurred a few times. The chain uses TRBV7-3 and TRBJ1-6; no clear D gene. This CDR3 has 13 amino acids. CDR1 is SGHTA and CDR2 is FQGTGA in the germline V gene. V was pared by 2 bases and J by 10 bases, with 9 bases between. The CDR3 coding sequence is TGTGCCAGCAGCTTATTGGTGAACTCACCCCTCCACTTT. Protein: CASSLLVNSPLHF.

The V call is TRBV5-5, the J call TRBJ2-1; D is undetermined. CDR3 length: 15 residues. The V gene's germline CDR1 is SGHKS and CDR2 YYEKEE (reference sequence). V shed 4 bases and J shed 0 bases, with 11 bases lying between them. In DNA form, the CDR3 reads TGTGCCAGCAGCCATCTCGAGAGCTCCTACAATGAGCAGTTCTTC. Translated: CASSHLESSYNEQFF.

The CDR3 nucleotides are TGTGCCAGCAGCTTTCGGGGGGCGGGCGGGAATACGCAGTATTTT. This sequence encodes CASSFRGAGGNTQYF. The chain combines TRBV7-2 with TRBJ2-3; a possible D gene is TRBD2 (7 bases). CDR3 length: 15 residues. V was clipped by 3 bases and J by 7 bases, with 17 bases between them. From germline, CDR1 is SGHTA and CDR2 FQGNSA.

The V call is TRBV7-8, the J call TRBJ2-7; D perhaps matches TRBD2 (5 bases). The CDR3 contains 16 residues. The germline V gene has CDR1 SGHVS and CDR2 FQNEAQ. V was cut by 0 bases and J by 2 bases, with 14 bases left in between. CDR3 sequence (DNA): TGTGCCAGCAGCTTAGCGGTTGCGGGTGGACCCTACGAGCAGTACTTC. This codes for CASSLAVAGGPYEQYF.

The chain uses TRBV11-3 and TRBJ2-3; D may correspond to TRBD1 or TRBD2 (6 bases each). Germline CDR1 SGHNT, CDR2 YENEEA. V was trimmed by 1 base and J by 6 bases, leaving 14 bases between them. This CDR3 has 15 amino acids. CDR3 bases: TGTGCCAGCAGCTTAGGTAGGGGGGACATCGATACGCAGTATTTT. It encodes CASSLGRGDIDTQYF.

The chain is built from TRBV12-3 or TRBV12-4 and TRBJ1-2; D gene uncertain. The CDR3 is 15 amino acids. Trimming pared 2 bases from V and 8 bases from J, leaving 18 bases between. CDR3 in DNA: TGTGCCAGCAGTTTAACCCGTCAGGTCACTCGCGGCTACACCTTC. As protein: CASSLTRQVTRGYTF.

J is TRBJ2-7 and V is TRBV3-1, with D maybe TRBD2 (6 bases). This CDR3 comprises 17 residues. Between the trimmed V and J ends, which lost 1 base and 7 bases, there was a span of 23 bases. In germline, CDR1 is LGHDT, CDR2 YNNKEL (reference sequence). CDR3 protein: CASSQVFVLALHSEQYF. CDR3 nucleotide sequence: TGTGCCAGCAGCCAAGTCTTCGTACTAGCCCTCCATTCAGAGCAGTACTTC.

The chain links TRBV7-2 to TRBJ1-3, with D possibly TRBD1 on 6 matching bases. V was shortened by 1 base and J by 2 bases, with 12 bases between the two germline ends. This CDR3 contains 16 residues. The germline V gene has CDR1 SGHTA and CDR2 FQGNSA. CDR3 residues: CASSLVGGSTGNTIYF. CDR3 coding DNA: TGTGCCAGCAGCTTAGTAGGGGGTTCGACTGGAAACACCATATATTTT.

The chain employs TRBV24-1 and TRBJ2-1; D tentatively reads TRBD1 or TRBD2 (5 bases each). Per germline, CDR1 KGHDR and CDR2 SFDVKD. Trimming cost V 4 bases and J 3 bases, with 9 bases left between them. The CDR3 has 14 amino acids. The CDR3 region has the DNA TGTGCCACCAGTGACCCAGGGAGCTACAATGAGCAGTTCTTC. Its translation is CATSDPGSYNEQFF.

The sample holds a few counts of this clonotype. The chain links TRBV7-2 to TRBJ1-1; 9 bases match TRBD1. Looked up from germline, CDR1 is SGHTA and CDR2 is FQGNSA. The CDR3 spans 17 residues. The J segment lost 7 bases and the V segment lost 0 bases, leaving 12 bases of the junction unmatched. CDR3 sequence (DNA): TGTGCCAGCAGCTTAGCGCGATACGGACAGGGGAAACATGAAGCTTTCTTT. It codes for CASSLARYGQGKHEAFF.

This clonotype came up many times. The chain combines TRBV7-2 with TRBJ2-3; D gene uncertain. Germline CDR1 is SGHTA and CDR2 is FQGNSA. Trimming shortened V by 4 bases and J by 6 bases, and 5 bases separated the two germline ends. This CDR3 comprises 11 residues. CDR3 loop: CASSSEDTQYF. The CDR3 DNA sequence: TGTGCCAGCAGCTCCGAGGATACGCAGTATTTT.

In this sample, this clonotype turned up a few times. The J gene is TRBJ1-4, the V gene TRBV20-1; D is ambiguous. The CDR3 has 14 amino acids. The germline V gene has CDR1 DFQATT and CDR2 SNEGSKA (reference sequence). V was pared by 6 bases and J by 11 bases, with 22 bases between. The CDR3 region is CSAHLEGPLPKLFF. The CDR3, as DNA: TGCAGTGCCCACCTCGAGGGTCCGCTCCCGAAACTGTTTTTT.

This clonotype was seen a handful of times. The chain has TRBV4-1 and TRBJ2-3, with TRBD1 matching 7 bases. This CDR3 spans 17 amino acids. The germline CDR1 and CDR2 sequences are MGHRA and YSYEKL. V lost 0 bases and J lost 1; bases outside the gene matches: 7. The CDR3 spells CASSQDPTGSGTDTQYF. The CDR3 DNA is TGCGCCAGCAGCCAAGACCCGACAGGGTCGGGCACAGATACGCAGTATTTT.

This clonotype came up a few times. The chain recombines TRBV9 with TRBJ2-3, with 8 bases matching TRBD2. CDR1 SGDLS and CDR2 YYNGEE come from the germline V gene. This CDR3 has 15 amino acids. Trimming at V came to 2 bases and at J to 5 bases, leaving 7 bases not matched to a gene. As DNA, the CDR3 is TGTGCCAGCAGCGTCCCGGGGGGGACGGGAGATACGCAGTATTTT. This gives the protein CASSVPGGTGDTQYF.

Note on this clonotype: At one boundary the junction diverges from the germline segment, which might be a read error. The V call is TRBV4-2, the J call TRBJ1-2, with unresolved D. The CDR3 covers 17 residues. CDR1 LGHNA and CDR2 YNFKEQ come from the germline V gene. DNA for the CDR3: TGTGCCGGCAGCAACCAACCCCTCATACGGAATAACTATGGCTACACCTTC. Its protein product is CAGSNQPLIRNNYGYTF.

The genes are TRBV12-3 or TRBV12-4 and TRBJ2-4, with TRBD1 identical over 9 bases. TRBJ2-5 explains the end of the DNA better; the J call may be wrong. The CDR3 contains 19 residues. CDR3 DNA: TGTGCCAGCAGTGCTATGGCCCCCGGGACAGGGCCTCCGAAAGAGACCCAGTACTTC. The encoded protein is CASSAMAPGTGPPKETQYF.

This chain links TRBV6-1 with TRBJ2-7, with TRBD2 as a possible D gene (5 bases). The germline gives CDR1 MNHNS, CDR2 SASEGT. CDR3 length: 12 residues. V lost 1 base to trimming and J lost 7 bases, with 8 bases between them. The CDR3 sequence: CASSEGGFEQYF. CDR3 bases: TGTGCCAGCAGTGAAGGAGGGTTTGAGCAGTACTTC.

The rearrangement joins TRBV6-4 to TRBJ1-4, with D unclear. The CDR3 sequence is 15 residues long. The germline CDR1 and CDR2 sequences are MRHNA and SNTAGT. Trimming cost V 6 bases and J 0 bases, with 11 bases left between them. The DNA for the CDR3 is TGTGCCAGCAGCGGGCCCGGATCAACTAATGAAAAACTGTTTTTT. It specifies CASSGPGSTNEKLFF.

The chain joins TRBV11-2 to TRBJ2-1; D not resolved. The V end was cut by 1 base, the J end by 1 base, with 20 bases between. The CDR3 is 19 amino acids. Germline V gene lookup returns CDR1 SGHAT and CDR2 FQNNGV. The CDR3 protein is CASSLGVIVLPNSYNEQFF. The CDR3 region has the DNA TGTGCCAGCAGCTTAGGTGTCATCGTGTTGCCGAATTCCTACAATGAGCAGTTCTTC.

This clonotype was counted many times. The rearrangement links TRBV7-2 to TRBJ1-4, with 8 bases identical to TRBD1. Germline CDR1 reads SGHTA; CDR2 reads FQGNSA. With V trimmed by 6 bases and J by 4 bases, 7 bases remained unmatched. CDR3 length equals 15 residues. The CDR3, as DNA: TGTGCCAGCAGACCCGGACAGGGCCATAATGAAAAACTGTTTTTT. Amino acid sequence: CASRPGQGHNEKLFF. The full variable domain, in which reference TRBV7-2 and TRBJ1-4 provide the parts outside the CDR3, is GAGVSQSPSNKVTEKGKDVELRCDPISGHTALYWYRQSLGQGLEFLIYFQGNSAPDKSGLPSDRFSAERTGGSVSTLTIQRTQQEDSAVYLCASRPGQGHNEKLFFGSGTQLSVL.

This clonotype was seen more than once but under ten times. This chain joins TRBV27 and TRBJ2-7, with 10 bases lining up with TRBD1. Germline CDR1 is MNHEY and CDR2 is SMNVEV (reference sequence). CDR3 size: 16 residues. J was trimmed by 5 bases and V by 5 bases; bases with no gene match: 12. Here the CDR3 DNA reads TGTGCCAGCAGTCCCGAGACAGGGGGCGGAAAACACGAGCAGTACTTC. Protein: CASSPETGGGKHEQYF.